One and the same sample provided the 4 T cell receptor beta chains below, sequenced in a study of long-term antiretroviral therapy in people with HIV. The assay used was immunoSEQ (version v3.0), run at survey level. Here immunoSEQ multiplex PCR was the method, and the copy in TCRdb shows in-frame clones only, minus some. The sample yields roughly 23,000 clones, about four fifths seen once. The material sequenced was unsorted PBMCs, taken 1.5 years after starting antiretroviral therapy. All receptors derive from a man aged 25-40 years with HIV.

CDR3 sequence: CASSIAPDSQPQHF. The CDR3, as DNA: TGTGCCAGTAGTATAGCCCCCGACAGTCAGCCCCAGCATTTT. This chain links TRBV19 with TRBJ1-5; D is perhaps TRBD1 (5 bases). Deletions cut 1 base from V and 6 bases from J, with 10 bases between. The CDR3 totals 14 residues. Germline values: CDR1 LNHDA, CDR2 SQIVND (reference sequence).

The J gene is TRBJ1-1, the V gene TRBV2; the match to TRBD1 covers 10 bases. J was trimmed by 4 bases and V by 4 bases; bases with no gene match: 0. The CDR3 loop spans 13 amino acids. Germline V gene sequence: CDR1 SNHLY, CDR2 FYNNEI. CDR3 residues: CASSGQGATEAFF. CDR3 DNA sequence: TGTGCCAGCAGTGGACAGGGGGCCACTGAAGCTTTCTTT.

The chain uses TRBV7-8 and TRBJ1-2; the match to TRBD1 covers 7 bases. Looked up from germline, CDR1 is SGHVS and CDR2 is FQNEAQ. Trimming cost V 5 bases and J 2 bases; bases outside gene matches: 8. The CDR3 covers 15 residues. The CDR3: CASSPKLTGNYGYTF. The DNA of the CDR3 is TGTGCCAGCAGCCCGAAATTGACAGGGAACTATGGCTACACCTTC.

The chain is built from TRBV2 and TRBJ1-3, with unresolved D. This CDR3 has 15 amino acids. Germline assignment: CDR1 SNHLY and CDR2 FYNNEI. Trimming pared 7 bases from V and 2 bases from J, leaving 15 bases between. The CDR3 nucleotides read TGTGCCAGCAATCCAACGACTTTTACTGGAAACACCATATATTTT. Translated, it gives CASNPTTFTGNTIYF.